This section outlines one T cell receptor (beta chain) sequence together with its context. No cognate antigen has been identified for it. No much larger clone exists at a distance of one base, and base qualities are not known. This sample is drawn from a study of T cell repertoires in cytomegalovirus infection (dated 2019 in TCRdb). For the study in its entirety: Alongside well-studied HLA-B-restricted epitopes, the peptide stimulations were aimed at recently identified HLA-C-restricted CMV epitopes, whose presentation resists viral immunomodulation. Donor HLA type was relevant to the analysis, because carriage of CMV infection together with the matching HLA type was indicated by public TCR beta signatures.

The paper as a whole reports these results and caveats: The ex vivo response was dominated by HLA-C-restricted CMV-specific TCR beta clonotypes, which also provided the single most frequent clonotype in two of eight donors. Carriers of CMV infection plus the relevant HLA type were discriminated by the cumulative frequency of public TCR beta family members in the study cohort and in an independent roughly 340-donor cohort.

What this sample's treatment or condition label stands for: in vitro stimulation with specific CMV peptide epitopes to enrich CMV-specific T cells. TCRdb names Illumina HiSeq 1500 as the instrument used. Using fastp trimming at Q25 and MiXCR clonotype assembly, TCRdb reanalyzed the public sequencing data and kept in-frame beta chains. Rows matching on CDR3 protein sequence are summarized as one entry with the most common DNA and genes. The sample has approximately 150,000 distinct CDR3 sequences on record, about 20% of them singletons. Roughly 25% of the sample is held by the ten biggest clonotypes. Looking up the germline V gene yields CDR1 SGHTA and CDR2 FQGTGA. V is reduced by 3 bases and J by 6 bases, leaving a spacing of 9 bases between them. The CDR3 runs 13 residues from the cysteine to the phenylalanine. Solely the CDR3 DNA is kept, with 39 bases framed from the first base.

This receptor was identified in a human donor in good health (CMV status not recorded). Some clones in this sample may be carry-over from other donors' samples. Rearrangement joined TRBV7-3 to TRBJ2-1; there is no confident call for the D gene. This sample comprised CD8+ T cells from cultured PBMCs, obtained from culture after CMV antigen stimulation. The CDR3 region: CASSFGSSNEQFF. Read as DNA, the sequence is TGTGCCAGCAGCTTCGGTAGTTCCAATGAGCAGTTCTTC.